This T cell receptor (beta chain) was sequenced during a study of response to subunit inactivated influenza vaccine. MiXCR was run by TCRdb on the RT-PCR reads, yielding one entry per CDR3 protein. The data contain around 250,000 distinct CDR3 sequences, 10% to 15% of them singletons. Points from the study as a whole: The study's authors posited that every seasonal influenza vaccination enlists few new T cells.

This clonotype was recorded many times. Its specificity is unknown. This TCR was sampled from a man in his fifties who received an inactivated influenza vaccine. The sequenced sample was non-naive T cells sorted from PBMCs, obtained approximately 15 days before vaccination.

Here the CDR3 reads CASSKDISQFF. In nucleotides, the CDR3 is TGTGCCAGCAGTAAGGACATATCCCAGTTCTTC. J is TRBJ2-1 and V is TRBV12-3 or TRBV12-4; a possible D gene is TRBD1 (5 bases). The CDR3 sequence is 11 residues long. The V end lost 5 bases, the J end lost 13 bases, and 12 bases lay between the germline ends.